What follows describes a single T cell receptor beta chain. The antigen remains unidentified. The sample is drawn from a study of T cells expressing NK-cell markers. Study background: Investigators obtained TCR beta repertoires from sorted CD3+CD56+NKG2C+, CD3+CD56+NKG2C- and CD3+CD56-NKG2C+ T cells.

TCRdb re-called the 5' RACE reads; one entry per CDR3 protein, DNA not given. This sample's table reports about 460,000 distinct CDR3 sequences. Germline V gene data show CDR1 as DFQATT and CDR2 as SNEGSKA (reference sequence). The CDR3 contains 12 residues. The study, taken as a whole, reports: One observes that, in several donors, these clonotypes were also the leading ones within the CD3+CD56-NKG2C+ fraction. Top CD8+ clonotypes included the dominant CD3+CD56+NKG2C+ clonotypes in several donors.

Source material: blood T cells: a sorted CD56 or NKG2C T cell subset, CD4+ or CD8+ T cells, or bulk PBMC T cells (not recorded which). This chain uses TRBV20-1 with TRBJ2-5; the TCRdb D gene call, TRBD2, has no DNA to confirm it. This sequence was found in a woman between 45 and 60 years old in good health. The CDR3 loop reads CSASTSLETQYF.